The 4 T cell receptor beta chains below were found in one sample sequenced in a study of cytotoxic CD8 clonotypes in ibrutinib-treated CLL. Sequencing used immunoSEQ multiplex PCR; TCRdb keeps in-frame clones, though not all of them. The sample has some 130,000 clones; approximately 81% are singletons. The sample consisted of PBMCs, taken after 24 months of ibrutinib treatment. Receptor source: a human donor with chronic lymphocytic leukemia.

This chain joins TRBV27 and TRBJ1-4, with D unclear. V was trimmed by 5 bases and J by 7 bases, leaving 11 bases between them. Germline V gene data show CDR1 as MNHEY and CDR2 as SMNVEV (reference sequence). The CDR3 sequence is 13 residues long. CDR3 region: CASSTLSGEKLFF. For the CDR3, the DNA is TGTGCCAGCAGTACCCTATCGGGTGAAAAACTGTTTTTT.

The V gene is TRBV7-8, the J gene TRBJ1-2; perhaps TRBD1 as D (5 bases). CDR3 size: 14 residues. Per the germline V gene, CDR1 is SGHVS and CDR2 is FQNEAQ. V was pared by 4 bases and J by 1 base, with 10 bases between. The chain's CDR3 is CASSSTGFNYGYTF. The CDR3 nucleotides are TGTGCCAGCAGCTCTACAGGATTTAACTATGGCTACACCTTC.

The chain employs TRBV7-2 and TRBJ1-4; D is undetermined. Germline lookup yields CDR1 SGHTA and CDR2 FQGNSA. V was shortened by 5 bases and J by 2 bases, with 15 bases between the two germline ends. This CDR3 has 16 residues. CDR3 region: CASSPSLLMTNEKLFF. The CDR3 nucleotides read TGTGCCAGCAGCCCCAGCCTTTTAATGACTAATGAAAAACTGTTTTTT.

The chain recombines TRBV5-1 with TRBJ2-7, with D tentatively TRBD2 (7 bases). Between the trimmed V and J ends, which lost 1 base and 0 bases, there was a span of 14 bases. CDR3 size: 16 residues. The germline CDR1 and CDR2 sequences are SGHRS and YFSETQ. CDR3 residues: CASSLIGGAPSYEQYF. CDR3 coding DNA: TGCGCCAGCAGCTTGATTGGGGGGGCGCCCTCCTACGAGCAGTACTTC.